Each of the 32 T cell receptor beta chains below was sequenced from the same sample in a study of tissue T cells after allogeneic stem cell transplantation. Clones were read by immunoSEQ multiplex PCR, and TCRdb kept only the in-frame ones, dropping some. The table shows tens of thousands of clones, with roughly 92% occurring only once. Sample: blood, taken before transplantation. These receptors were taken from a woman aged 35 to 75 who later had graft-versus-host disease after an allogeneic stem cell transplant.

This clone occurred a few times. The gene calls are TRBV3-1 (or the pseudogene TRBV3-2) and TRBJ2-1; 8 positions agree with TRBD2. Germline CDR1 reads LGHDT; CDR2 reads YNNKEL (reference sequence). The CDR3 is made up of 17 amino acids. V gave up 3 bases and J gave up 10 bases; unmatched junction bases: 17. In DNA, the CDR3 is TGTGCCAGCAGCCATCCCACCCCCAGCGGGAGAAGGAGCGAGCAGTTCTTC. Protein sequence: CASSHPTPSGRRSEQFF.

The chain joins TRBV5-4 to TRBJ2-7; 8 bases align to TRBD2. V dropped 4 bases and J dropped 3; count of bases not matched to a gene: 6. The CDR3 extends over 14 amino acids. Germline CDR1 and CDR2: SGHNT and YYREEE (reference sequence). This chain's CDR3 is CASSLGSGNYEQYF. The CDR3 coding sequence is TGTGCCAGCAGCCTGGGTAGCGGGAACTACGAGCAGTACTTC.

This clone was counted once. This chain joins TRBV5-6 and TRBJ2-2; 11 bases are shared with TRBD2. The CDR3 has 16 residues. After removal of 3 bases from V and 3 bases from J, the junction contained 4 bases not matched to a gene. Per germline, CDR1 SGHDT and CDR2 YYEEEE. The CDR3, as DNA: TGTGCCAGCAGCTCGGGACTAGCGGAGCACACCGGGGAGCTGTTTTTT. This sequence encodes CASSSGLAEHTGELFF.

The rearrangement uses TRBV18 and TRBJ2-2; the D is unclear. The V gene's germline CDR1 is KGHSH and CDR2 LQKENI. The CDR3 has 15 residues. Trimming cost V 1 base and J 2 bases, with 8 bases left between them. The CDR3, as DNA: TGTGCCAGCTCACCACGTATGGCTAACACCGGGGAGCTGTTTTTT. It codes for CASSPRMANTGELFF.

The V and J genes are TRBV12-3 or TRBV12-4 and TRBJ2-7; D is undetermined. The CDR3 is 13 residues long. V lost 5 bases and J lost 7, with 15 bases in between. The CDR3 here is CASSPLHRTEQYF. CDR3 sequence (DNA): TGTGCCAGCAGTCCACTACACCGGACGGAGCAGTACTTC.

The chain is built from TRBV28 and TRBJ1-4; maybe TRBD1 (5 bases). Trimming left V 5 bases short and J 13 bases short, with 17 bases between. The CDR3 extends over 13 amino acids. The V gene's germline CDR1 is MDHEN and CDR2 SYDVKM. The CDR3, as DNA: TGTGCCAGCAGTCGGGACCTAACAAAGGGACTGTTTTTT. This encodes CASSRDLTKGLFF. The full variable domain, in which reference TRBV28 and TRBJ1-4 provide the parts outside the CDR3, is DVKVTQSSRYLVKRTGEKVFLECVQDMDHENMFWYRQDPGLGLRLIYFSYDVKMKEKGDIPEGYSVSREKKERFSLILESASTNQTSMYLCASSRDLTKGLFFGSGTQLSVL.

This clone was picked up a small number of times. The genes are TRBV3-1 (or the pseudogene TRBV3-2) and TRBJ1-5; TRBD1 might be the D (6 bases). Germline V CDR1 and CDR2: LGHDT, YNNKEL (reference sequence). The V end was cut by 4 bases, the J end by 3 bases, with 10 bases between. The CDR3 has 14 residues. Here the CDR3 DNA reads TGTGCCAGCAGCCCGACAGGCTTCAATCAGCCCCAGCATTTT. As protein: CASSPTGFNQPQHF.

The CDR3 is CASSVDMGIVNEQFF. DNA for the CDR3: TGTGCCAGCAGCGTAGATATGGGGATTGTGAATGAGCAGTTCTTC. This chain uses TRBV9 with TRBJ2-1; D gene unclear. V shed 0 bases and J shed 7 bases, with 14 bases lying between them. The CDR3 consists of 15 residues. Per the germline V gene, CDR1 is SGDLS and CDR2 is YYNGEE.

The chain carries TRBV29-1 and TRBJ1-1, with D uncertain. This CDR3 contains 12 residues. Trimming pared 4 bases from V and 6 bases from J, leaving 12 bases between. Germline loops: CDR1 SQVTM, CDR2 ANQGSEA. CDR3 protein: CSVVHFDPEAFF. As DNA, the CDR3 is TGCAGCGTTGTTCACTTTGATCCTGAAGCTTTCTTT.

The chain joins TRBV18 to TRBJ2-5; D is undetermined. CDR3 length equals 11 residues. Germline V gene data show CDR1 as KGHSH and CDR2 as LQKENI. V was clipped by 5 bases and J by 1 base, with 2 bases between them. CDR3 in amino acids: CASSFQETQYF. The DNA of the CDR3 is TGTGCCAGCTCATTCCAAGAGACCCAGTACTTC.

This clone is a singleton in its sample. The chain has TRBV7-2 and TRBJ1-1, with D unclear. The ends were cut back, 2 bases at V and 11 bases at J, with 15 bases in the middle. There are 13 residues in the CDR3. In germline, CDR1 is SGHTA, CDR2 FQGNSA. CDR3 DNA: TGTGCCAGCAGCTTAAGCTTCACAGTAATGGCTTTCTTT. It codes for CASSLSFTVMAFF.

The J gene is TRBJ2-1, the V gene TRBV5-4, with 16 bases aligning to TRBD2. This CDR3 is 18 amino acids long. Germline V gene lookup returns CDR1 SGHNT and CDR2 YYREEE (reference sequence). Trimming at V came to 2 bases and at J to 7 bases, leaving 9 bases not matched to a gene. The DNA of the CDR3 is TGTGCCAGCAGCTTCGGGACTAGCGGGAGGGCCATATGGAATGAGCAGTTCTTC. Residues: CASSFGTSGRAIWNEQFF.

The CDR3, as DNA: TGTGCCAGCAGTTACCTTACAGTGGGGAACGAGCAGTACTTC. It encodes CASSYLTVGNEQYF. The V and J genes are TRBV6-2 or TRBV6-3 and TRBJ2-7; no definite D call. The CDR3 consists of 14 residues. CDR1 and CDR2 (germline): MNHEY, SVGEGT. With 2 bases removed from V and 5 bases from J, the gap between germline ends came to 13 bases.

The chain is built from TRBV5-1 and TRBJ2-1, with D uncertain. There are 12 residues in the CDR3. V lost 7 bases, J lost 8 bases, and 13 bases lay in between. CDR1 and CDR2 from the germline V gene are SGHRS and YFSETQ. In DNA form, the CDR3 reads TGCGCCAGCTCCCGATTTGAGGATGAGCAGTTCTTC. This sequence encodes CASSRFEDEQFF.

The chain carries TRBV20-1 and TRBJ2-1; D possibly corresponds to TRBD1 (6 bases). This CDR3 comprises 11 residues. Germline assignment: CDR1 DFQATT and CDR2 SNEGSKA (reference sequence). V was trimmed by 6 bases and J by 10 bases, leaving 13 bases between them. In DNA form, the CDR3 reads TGCAGTGCACAGGGTGGGTCCGAGCAGTTCTTC. This gives the protein CSAQGGSEQFF.

This chain connects TRBV30 to TRBJ1-1, with D unclear. The CDR3 spans 11 residues. Deletions cut 3 bases from V and 4 bases from J, with 6 bases between. CDR1 is GTSNPN, CDR2 SVGIG, per germline (reference sequence). The CDR3 loop reads CAWRTGTEAFF. The CDR3 bases are TGTGCCTGGAGGACGGGCACTGAAGCTTTCTTT.

The chain has TRBV3-1 (or the pseudogene TRBV3-2) and TRBJ2-7; D not resolved. CDR1 is LGHDT, CDR2 YNNKEL, per germline (reference sequence). This CDR3 spans 11 amino acids. Trimming took off 6 bases at V and 5 bases at J, with 8 bases between the two ends. For the CDR3, the DNA is TGTGCCAGCAGGCTCGGTCACGAGCAGTACTTC. Protein sequence: CASRLGHEQYF.

The rearrangement links TRBV27 to TRBJ1-1; TRBD1 is a possible D gene (6 bases). Germline CDR1 reads MNHEY; CDR2 reads SMNVEV (reference sequence). Trimming pared 4 bases from V and 2 bases from J, leaving 14 bases between. The CDR3 is 15 amino acids. As DNA, the CDR3 is TGTGCCAGCAGTTGGGACAACCGGGGAAACACTGAAGCTTTCTTT. Translation: CASSWDNRGNTEAFF.

This clone came up once. The genes are TRBV3-1 (or the pseudogene TRBV3-2) and TRBJ2-7, with TRBD1 matching over 8 bases. The CDR3 contains 15 residues. The J segment lost 6 bases and the V segment lost 0 bases, leaving 7 bases of the junction unmatched. Germline V lookup: CDR1 LGHDT, CDR2 YNNKEL (reference sequence). The CDR3 DNA sequence: TGTGCCAGCAGCCAAGATGCAGGGGGCATGCGCGAGCAGTACTTC. This gives the protein CASSQDAGGMREQYF.

J is TRBJ2-7 and V is TRBV27; TRBD1 matches 9 bases. In germline, CDR1 is MNHEY, CDR2 SMNVEV (reference sequence). Trimming took 6 bases from V and 3 from J; bases not matched to a gene: 6. This CDR3 has 14 amino acids. For the CDR3, the DNA is TGTGCCAGCAGCCATTGGACAGGGGACTACGAGCAGTACTTC. As protein: CASSHWTGDYEQYF.

The rearrangement uses TRBV29-1 and TRBJ2-3; either TRBD1 or TRBD2 may supply D (5 bases each). Germline V CDR1 and CDR2: SQVTM, ANQGSEA. The CDR3 is 13 residues long. Deletions cut 4 bases from V and 6 bases from J, with 14 bases between. For the CDR3, the DNA is TGCAGCGTTGCCGGGGCCGGGTCGGATACGCAGTATTTT. This encodes CSVAGAGSDTQYF.

The V call is TRBV28, the J call TRBJ2-7, with TRBD1 matching 8 bases. The CDR3 totals 12 residues. From germline, CDR1 is MDHEN and CDR2 SYDVKM. Trimming removed 8 bases from V and 3 bases from J; junction bases left unmatched: 3. This chain's CDR3 is CASRTGSYEQYF. CDR3 sequence (DNA): TGTGCCAGCCGGACAGGGAGCTACGAGCAGTACTTC. The full variable domain, completed using reference TRBV28 and TRBJ2-7, is DVKVTQSSRYLVKRTGEKVFLECVQDMDHENMFWYRQDPGLGLRLIYFSYDVKMKEKGDIPEGYSVSREKKERFSLILESASTNQTSMYLCASRTGSYEQYFGPGTRLTVT.

The J gene is TRBJ1-1, the V gene TRBV20-1; possible D gene TRBD1, 6 bases. V was cut by 7 bases and J by 11 bases, with 14 bases left in between. Germline lookup yields CDR1 DFQATT and CDR2 SNEGSKA (reference sequence). The CDR3 spans 10 residues. CDR3 bases: TGCAGTGTCGGGGGCCTTCGGGCTTTCTTT. Its protein product is CSVGGLRAFF.

The chain couples TRBV7-6 to TRBJ2-3, with TRBD2 matching 8 bases. This CDR3 is built from 18 residues. CDR1 is SGHVS and CDR2 is FNYEAQ in the germline V gene. Trimming cost V 3 bases and J 0 bases; bases outside gene matches: 11. CDR3 in DNA: TGTGCCAGCAGCTTCAGGCTAGCGGGTAGCGTTAGCACAGATACGCAGTATTTT. Translated, it gives CASSFRLAGSVSTDTQYF.

J is TRBJ2-7 and V is TRBV5-1; 7 bases agree with TRBD1. This CDR3 has 13 residues. J gave up 4 bases and V 0 bases, and 1 base lay outside the gene matches. The germline V gene has CDR1 SGHRS and CDR2 YFSETQ. The CDR3 nucleotides read TGCGCCAGCAGCTTGGGGACAGGTTACGAGCAGTACTTC. Protein: CASSLGTGYEQYF.

This chain joins TRBV5-4 and TRBJ2-6; D unresolved. The CDR3 totals 14 residues. Germline values: CDR1 SGHNT, CDR2 YYREEE (reference sequence). Deletions cut 2 bases from V and 0 bases from J, with 3 bases between. CDR3 in amino acids: CASSFGSGANVLTF. In DNA form, the CDR3 reads TGTGCCAGCAGCTTTGGCTCTGGGGCCAACGTCCTGACTTTC.

V is TRBV6-6 and J is TRBJ2-1; no firm D call. Germline lookup yields CDR1 MNHNY and CDR2 SVGAGI (reference sequence). Trimming shortened V by 3 bases and J by 0 bases, and 9 bases separated the two germline ends. The CDR3 runs 15 residues. The DNA for the CDR3 is TGTGCCAGCAGTTATAGCTATCCCTCCTACAATGAGCAGTTCTTC. Protein: CASSYSYPSYNEQFF.

The chain is built from TRBV7-9 and TRBJ1-5; the D is unclear. The germline V and J ends were trimmed by 5 bases and 0 bases, with 8 bases remaining between them. The germline V gene encodes CDR1 SEHNR and CDR2 FQNEAQ (reference sequence). The CDR3 extends over 14 amino acids. CDR3 in DNA: TGTGCCAGCAGCACCAGCTATAGCAATCAGCCCCAGCATTTT. Translated, it gives CASSTSYSNQPQHF.

The rearrangement uses TRBV24-1 and TRBJ2-7, with a weak D call TRBD2 (6 bases). V lost 4 bases, J lost 10 bases, and 16 bases lay in between. This CDR3 comprises 13 residues. Germline values: CDR1 KGHDR, CDR2 SFDVKD. In DNA, the CDR3 is TGTGCCACCAGTGACCCCCTCGCGGGACCCCAGTACTTC. Protein: CATSDPLAGPQYF.

The V call is TRBV18, the J call TRBJ1-1; D ambiguous. V dropped 2 bases and J dropped 1 base, with 5 bases sitting between them. Germline V lookup: CDR1 KGHSH, CDR2 LQKENI. The CDR3 contains 13 residues. The CDR3 protein is CASSPIPNTEAFF. CDR3 DNA sequence: TGTGCCAGCTCACCAATACCGAACACTGAAGCTTTCTTT.

The chain couples TRBV6-6 to TRBJ1-1; no firm D call. Germline CDR1 is MNHNY and CDR2 is SVGAGI (reference sequence). The CDR3 length is 13 residues. The V end was cut by 2 bases, the J end by 1 base, with 5 bases between. CDR3 protein: CASSYTKNTEAFF. The DNA for the CDR3 is TGTGCCAGCAGTTACACAAAGAACACTGAAGCTTTCTTT.

This chain uses TRBV28 with TRBJ1-2; TRBD1 is a possible D gene (6 bases). Germline-derived CDR1 and CDR2 are MDHEN and SYDVKM. The ends were cut back, 5 bases at V and 2 bases at J, with 9 bases in the middle. The CDR3 is 13 amino acids. CDR3 amino acids: CASSRQVNYGYTF. Here the CDR3 DNA reads TGTGCCAGCAGTAGACAGGTGAACTATGGCTACACCTTC.